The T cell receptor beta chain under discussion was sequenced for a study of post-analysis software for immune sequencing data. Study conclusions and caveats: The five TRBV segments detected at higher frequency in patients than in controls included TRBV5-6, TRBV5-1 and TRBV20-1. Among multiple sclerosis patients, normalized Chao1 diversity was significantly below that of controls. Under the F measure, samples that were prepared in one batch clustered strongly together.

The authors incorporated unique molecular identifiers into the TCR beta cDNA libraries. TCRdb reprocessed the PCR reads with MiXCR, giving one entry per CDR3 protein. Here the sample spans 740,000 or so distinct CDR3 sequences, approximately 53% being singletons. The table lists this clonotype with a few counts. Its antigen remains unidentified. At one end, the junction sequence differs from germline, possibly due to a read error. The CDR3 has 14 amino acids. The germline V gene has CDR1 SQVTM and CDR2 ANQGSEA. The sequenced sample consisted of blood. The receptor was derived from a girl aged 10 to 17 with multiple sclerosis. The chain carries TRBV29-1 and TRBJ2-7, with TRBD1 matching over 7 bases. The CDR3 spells CSVEEGGTSYEQYF. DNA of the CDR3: TGCAGCGTTGAAGAAGGGGGCACCTCCTACGAGCAGTATTTC.